The clone carrying this T cell receptor beta chain was detected ten times or more. The sample is drawn from a study of T cells in Graves' hyperthyroidism and ophthalmopathy. V was clipped by 4 bases and J by 6 bases, with 14 bases between them. The germline gives CDR1 SGHAT, CDR2 FQNNGV. This CDR3 has 14 amino acids. Amplification targeted TCR beta CDR3 regions from RNA transcripts. The HTBI primer set was used in a first-round RT-PCR of the TCR CDR3. TCRdb passed the multiplex PCR reads through MiXCR, listing each CDR3 protein once. The table has under 300,000 distinct CDR3 sequences, about 16% seen once.

The rearrangement links TRBV11-2 to TRBJ2-3; maybe TRBD2 (6 bases). The receptor comes from a woman in her forties or fifties with Graves' hyperthyroidism that later progressed to Graves' ophthalmopathy. Sequenced input: blood. As DNA, the CDR3 is TGTGCCAGCAGCTGGGACTCGGAGTGGGATACGCAGTATTTT. It encodes CASSWDSEWDTQYF.